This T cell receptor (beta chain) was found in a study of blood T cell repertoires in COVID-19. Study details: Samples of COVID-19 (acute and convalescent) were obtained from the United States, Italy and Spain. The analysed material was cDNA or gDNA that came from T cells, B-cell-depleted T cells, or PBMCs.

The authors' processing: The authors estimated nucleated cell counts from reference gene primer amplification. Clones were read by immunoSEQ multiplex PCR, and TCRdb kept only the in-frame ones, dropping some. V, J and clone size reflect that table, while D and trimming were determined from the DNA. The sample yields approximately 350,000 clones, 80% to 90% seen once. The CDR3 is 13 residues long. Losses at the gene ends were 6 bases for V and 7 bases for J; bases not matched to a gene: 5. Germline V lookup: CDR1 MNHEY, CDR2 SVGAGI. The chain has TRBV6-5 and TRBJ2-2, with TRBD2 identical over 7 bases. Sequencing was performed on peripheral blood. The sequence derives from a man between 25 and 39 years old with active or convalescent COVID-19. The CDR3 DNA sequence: TGTGCCAGCAGGCGGGAGCAGAGCGGGGAGCTGTTTTTT. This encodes CASRREQSGELFF.